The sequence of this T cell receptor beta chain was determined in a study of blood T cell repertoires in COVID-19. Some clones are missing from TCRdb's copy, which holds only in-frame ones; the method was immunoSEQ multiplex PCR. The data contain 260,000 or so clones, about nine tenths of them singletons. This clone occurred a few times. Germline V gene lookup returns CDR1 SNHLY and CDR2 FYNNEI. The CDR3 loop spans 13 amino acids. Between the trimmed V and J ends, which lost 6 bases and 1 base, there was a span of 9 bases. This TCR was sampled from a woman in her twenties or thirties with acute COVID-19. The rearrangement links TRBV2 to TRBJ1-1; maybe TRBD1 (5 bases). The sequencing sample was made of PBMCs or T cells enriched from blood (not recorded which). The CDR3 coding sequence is TGTGCCAGCAGCACCAGGGAGAACACTGAAGCTTTCTTT. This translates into CASSTRENTEAFF.